This T cell receptor beta chain was found in a study of CD8 T cells in Susac syndrome. The RNA, about 0.45 to 1 ug, was put through reverse transcription using random hexamers. TCRdb fed the immunoSEQ multiplex PCR reads into MiXCR, producing one record per CDR3 protein. Here the sample spans roughly 200,000 distinct CDR3 sequences, approximately 95% being singletons. This CDR3 region has 16 residues. Trimming took off 1 base at V and 0 bases at J, with 10 bases between the two ends. Germline-derived CDR1 and CDR2 are SGHTA and FQGNSA. Sequencing used CD4+ T cells from PBMCs. The rearrangement uses TRBV7-2 and TRBJ1-5, with D unclear. This clonotype was sampled from a human donor in good health. Here the CDR3 DNA reads TGTGCCAGCAGCTTAGTTAGTACCCATAGCAATCAGCCCCAGCATTTT. It specifies CASSLVSTHSNQPQHF.